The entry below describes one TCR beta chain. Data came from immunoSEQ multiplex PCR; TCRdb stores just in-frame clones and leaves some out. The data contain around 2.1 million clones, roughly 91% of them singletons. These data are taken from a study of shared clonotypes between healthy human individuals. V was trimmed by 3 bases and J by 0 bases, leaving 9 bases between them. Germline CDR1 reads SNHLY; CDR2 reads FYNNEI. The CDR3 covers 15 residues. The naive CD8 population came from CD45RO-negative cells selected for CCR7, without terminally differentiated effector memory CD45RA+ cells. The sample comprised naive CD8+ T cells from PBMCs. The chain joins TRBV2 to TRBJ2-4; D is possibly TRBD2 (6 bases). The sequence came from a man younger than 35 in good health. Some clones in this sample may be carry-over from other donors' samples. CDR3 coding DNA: TGTGCCAGCAGTGATGGCGGGGTAGCCAAAAACATTCAGTACTTC. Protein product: CASSDGGVAKNIQYF.